This is a list of T cell receptor beta chains from one sample in a study of blood T cell repertoires in COVID-19. Clones were read by immunoSEQ multiplex PCR, and TCRdb kept only the in-frame ones, dropping some. The table lists over 300,000 clones, roughly 89% of them singletons, with 6.5% in the top ten. Material for sequencing was peripheral blood. The receptors come from a man in his late teens or twenties with active or convalescent COVID-19. The CDR3 runs from the conserved cysteine through the conserved F or W. The D gene is left open where the match is weak. Size is omitted from some rows. Given values are once, few, many or a class for expanded clones.

cdr3_length j_call v_call d_call clone_size cdr3_aa cdr3_nt
13 TRBJ1-1 TRBV10-3 TRBD1 . CAIRQTGSGEAFF TGTGCCATCAGACAGACAGGGAGCGGTGAAGCTTTCTTT
14 TRBJ2-7 TRBV7-8 TRBD1 . CASSPRGTGAEQYF TGTGCCAGCAGCCCAAGGGGGACAGGAGCCGAGCAGTACTTC
13 TRBJ1-4 TRBV4-1 . . CASSTGGDEKLFF TGCGCCAGCAGCACTGGGGGGGACGAAAAACTGTTTTTT
16 TRBJ2-2 TRBV9 TRBD2 . CASSIGLAGITGELFF TGTGCCAGCAGCATCGGACTAGCGGGGATTACCGGGGAGCTGTTTTTT
18 TRBJ1-2 TRBV4-3 TRBD1 . CASSQETGLRTGGDGYTF TGCGCCAGCAGCCAAGAAACGGGGCTTCGGACAGGGGGCGATGGCTACACCTTC
16 TRBJ2-7 TRBV5-1 TRBD1 . CASSEPGTVRNYEQYF TGCGCCAGCAGCGAACCTGGGACAGTAAGAAACTACGAGCAGTACTTC
20 TRBJ2-1 TRBV9 . . CASSFDSSNLKGRSYNEQFF TGTGCCAGCAGCTTTGACAGCTCTAATCTAAAGGGCCGCTCCTACAATGAGCAGTTCTTC
15 TRBJ1-3 TRBV7-9 . once CASSLTPESGNTIYF TGTGCCAGCAGCTTGACTCCAGAGTCTGGAAACACCATATATTTT
11 TRBJ1-1 TRBV20-1 TRBD1 . CSASLTGSAFF TGCAGTGCTAGTTTGACAGGGAGTGCTTTCTTT
14 TRBJ1-2 TRBV7-6 TRBD1 . CASSLGQGRYGYTF TGTGCCAGCAGTCTCGGACAGGGTCGCTATGGCTACACCTTC
16 TRBJ2-1 TRBV24-1 . . CATSDFGGERYNEQFF TGTGCCACCAGTGATTTCGGGGGAGAGCGGTACAATGAGCAGTTCTTC
16 TRBJ2-1 TRBV7-6 . . CASSRRAGGGDNEQFF TGTGCCAGCAGCCGCAGGGCGGGTGGGGGCGACAATGAGCAGTTCTTC
17 TRBJ2-1 TRBV4-3 TRBD1 . CASSRQFPGQAANEQFF TGCGCCAGCAGCCGCCAATTCCCGGGACAGGCGGCGAATGAGCAGTTCTTC
15 TRBJ1-1 TRBV9 . once CASSVVTAGNTEAFF TGTGCCAGCAGCGTAGTGACAGCGGGGAACACTGAAGCTTTCTTT
16 TRBJ2-1 TRBV14 TRBD2 . CASSQETSGRYNEQFF TGTGCCAGCAGCCAAGAAACTAGCGGGAGGTACAATGAGCAGTTCTTC
14 TRBJ1-2 TRBV6-1 TRBD1 . CASSELTGGRGYTF TGTGCCAGCAGTGAATTGACAGGGGGCCGCGGCTACACCTTC
14 TRBJ2-7 TRBV15 . . CATSRDRETYEQYF TGTGCCACCAGCAGAGATAGGGAGACATACGAGCAGTACTTC
20 TRBJ2-6 TRBV9 TRBD1 once CASSVPSGTGFLSGANVLTF TGTGCCAGCAGCGTACCCTCCGGGACAGGGTTTCTCTCTGGGGCCAACGTGCTGACTTTC
16 TRBJ2-6 TRBV5-1 . . CASSLGAGVGANVLTF TGCGCCAGCAGCTTAGGGGCAGGGGTTGGGGCCAACGTGCTGACTTTC
15 TRBJ2-5 TRBV15 . . CATSSYWGLQETQYF TGTGCCACCAGCAGCTACTGGGGCCTGCAAGAGACCCAGTACTTC
13 TRBJ2-5 TRBV6-2/TRBV6-3 . . CASSYGGQETQYF TGTGCCAGCAGTTACGGCGGACAAGAGACCCAGTACTTC
15 TRBJ1-6 TRBV5-5 TRBD1 . CASSWRTGSASPLHF TGTGCCAGCAGCTGGAGGACAGGGTCGGCTTCACCCCTCCACTTT
13 TRBJ2-5 TRBV5-1 . . CASSRQVQETQYF TGCGCCAGCTCCAGACAGGTCCAAGAGACCCAGTACTTC
15 TRBJ2-3 TRBV11-2 . . CASSLRDSRTDTQYF TGTGCCAGCAGCTTACGGGACTCACGCACAGATACGCAGTATTTT
12 TRBJ2-7 TRBV6-4 . . CASPEGLREQYF TGTGCCAGCCCCGAGGGACTCCGCGAGCAGTACTTC
14 TRBJ2-3 TRBV6-5 . . CARNERVVADTQYF TGTGCCAGAAACGAACGGGTCGTGGCAGATACGCAGTATTTT
13 TRBJ2-7 TRBV2 TRBD1 once CASNRGQTYEQYF TGTGCCAGCAACCGGGGACAGACCTACGAGCAGTACTTC
13 TRBJ1-1 TRBV7-9 . . CASRPGSDTEAFF TGTGCCAGCAGACCGGGGTCGGACACTGAAGCTTTCTTT
13 TRBJ2-2 TRBV7-3 . . CASSSEGAGELFF TGTGCCAGCAGCTCCGAGGGGGCCGGGGAGCTGTTTTTT
15 TRBJ2-7 TRBV19 . . CASSIVSSGSYEQYF TGTGCCAGTAGTATAGTTTCCAGCGGTTCCTACGAGCAGTACTTC
14 TRBJ2-7 TRBV28 . . CASTTAGVTYEQYF TGTGCCAGCACTACTGCAGGGGTTACCTACGAGCAGTACTTC
13 TRBJ2-1 TRBV5-6 TRBD1 . CASSGTGWNEQFF TGTGCCAGCAGCGGGACAGGGTGGAATGAGCAGTTCTTC
15 TRBJ1-2 TRBV4-2 . . CASSHSETENYGYTF TGTGCCAGCAGCCATTCCGAGACAGAGAACTATGGCTACACCTTC
14 TRBJ2-3 TRBV5-1 TRBD1 . CASSSGQAVDTQYF TGCGCCAGCAGCTCCGGACAGGCGGTAGATACGCAGTATTTT
15 TRBJ2-1 TRBV11-2 TRBD2 . CASSSLAGGYNEQFF TGTGCCAGCAGTTCCCTAGCGGGGGGTTACAATGAGCAGTTCTTC
14 TRBJ2-7 TRBV6-5 TRBD1 . CASSYDRGAYEQYF TGTGCCAGCAGTTACGACAGGGGAGCCTACGAGCAGTACTTC
13 TRBJ2-5 TRBV6-2/TRBV6-3 . once CASSLPGERTQYF TGTGCCAGCAGTCTTCCAGGGGAACGGACCCAGTACTTC
16 TRBJ2-4 TRBV2 . . CASRRNRDQAKNIQYF TGTGCCAGCAGGAGGAACCGGGATCAAGCCAAAAACATTCAGTACTTC
15 TRBJ1-1 TRBV19 TRBD1 . CASRTTGGKNTEAFF TGTGCCAGTAGAACTACAGGGGGCAAGAACACTGAAGCTTTCTTT
15 TRBJ1-5 TRBV19 TRBD1 . CASSVGQGANQPQHF TGTGCCAGTAGTGTCGGACAGGGGGCGAATCAGCCCCAGCATTTT
14 TRBJ2-7 TRBV7-2 . few CASSDRGSSYEQYF TGTGCCAGCAGCGATAGGGGGAGCTCCTACGAGCAGTACTTC
16 TRBJ2-7 TRBV18 TRBD2 . CASSLPSGTSGSVFSF TGTGCCAGCTCACTGCCCTCCGGGACTAGCGGGTCTGTGTTTTCCTTC
16 TRBJ1-4 TRBV25-1 . . CASSDPHQGANEKLFF TGTGCCAGCAGTGACCCGCACCAAGGAGCTAATGAAAAACTGTTTTTT
15 TRBJ2-3 TRBV7-2 TRBD1 . CASSQGARSTDTQYF TGTGCCAGCAGCCAGGGGGCGCGTAGCACAGATACGCAGTATTTT
15 TRBJ1-5 TRBV2 TRBD1 . CASSGDRGDNQPQHF TGTGCCAGCAGTGGGGACAGGGGCGACAATCAGCCCCAGCATTTT
13 TRBJ1-6 TRBV7-3 . . CASSADYNSPLHF TGTGCCAGCAGCGCAGACTATAATTCACCCCTCCACTTT
14 TRBJ2-5 TRBV6-5 . . CASSYPRVEGTQYF TGTGCCAGCAGTTACCCCCGCGTCGAGGGGACCCAGTACTTC
15 TRBJ2-7 TRBV18 TRBD1 . CASSPGTGRGDEQYF TGTGCCAGCTCACCTGGGACAGGGAGAGGAGACGAGCAGTACTTC
12 TRBJ2-2 TRBV5-4 . . CASSLNTGELFF TGTGCCAGCAGCCTGAACACCGGGGAGCTGTTTTTT
17 TRBJ2-1 TRBV6-2/TRBV6-3 . once CASSYTAYRDPLNEQFF TGTGCCAGCAGTTACACCGCCTACAGGGACCCTTTGAATGAGCAGTTCTTC
15 TRBJ1-3 TRBV28 TRBD1 . CASRKSGQGGNTIYF TGTGCCAGCCGAAAGTCCGGACAGGGAGGAAACACCATATATTTT
15 TRBJ2-1 TRBV6-2/TRBV6-3 TRBD2 . CASSSGLAVYNEQFF TGTGCCAGCAGTTCGGGACTAGCGGTCTACAATGAGCAGTTCTTC
14 TRBJ1-5 TRBV7-9 . . CASSLENSFQPQHF TGTGCCAGCAGCTTAGAAAACTCATTTCAGCCCCAGCATTTT
15 TRBJ2-1 TRBV24-1 . . CATSETGNYYNEQFF TGTGCCACCTCCGAAACAGGGAATTATTACAATGAGCAGTTCTTC
15 TRBJ2-7 TRBV27 TRBD2 . CASRFGLAGASEQYF TGTGCCAGCAGATTCGGGCTAGCGGGAGCTAGCGAGCAGTACTTC
13 TRBJ1-2 TRBV4-3 . . CASSQDFQGGYTF TGCGCCAGCAGCCAAGATTTCCAGGGCGGCTACACCTTC
14 TRBJ1-2 TRBV18 . . CASSPATGNYGYTF TGTGCCAGCTCACCGGCCACAGGGAACTATGGCTACACCTTC
13 TRBJ1-1 TRBV2 . . CASSDQRNTEAFF TGTGCCAGCAGTGATCAGCGTAACACTGAAGCTTTCTTT
15 TRBJ2-7 TRBV3-1/TRBV3-2 . few CASSQDPVNLYEQYF TGTGCCAGCAGCCAAGATCCGGTTAACCTCTACGAGCAGTACTTC
15 TRBJ1-1 TRBV7-2 . few CASSLGHTLNTEAFF TGTGCCAGCAGCTTAGGGCACACCTTGAACACTGAAGCTTTCTTT